This TCR beta chain was recovered during a study of shared clonotypes between healthy human individuals (TCRdb year 2020). Turning to the overall study: The cohort comprised two women and a few men aged 18 to 49 years. The study deeply sequenced blood TCR repertoires of roughly five healthy adults to estimate repertoire size and the extent of clonotype sharing between individuals. To increase sequencing depth and limit assay-specific biases, different laboratories used diverse techniques to prepare libraries and sequence TCR repertoires. For each donor, three plates each were used for CD4 naive and CD4 memory, two plates were used for CD8 naive, and one plate was used for CD8 memory. Between about 0.94 and 8.9 billion PBMCs per donor were obtained by leukapheresis.

Donors were healthy HIV-negative adults with no recently reported acute infections or vaccinations. All donors were Caucasian adults living in Nashville, Tennessee, USA. CD4+ T cells were enriched by magnetic negative selection; naive cells were then positively selected on CD45RA, and the negative fraction formed the memory subset. Blood was obtained by leukapheresis, after which PBMCs were separated by Ficoll-Histopaque density gradient centrifugation and cryopreserved in liquid nitrogen vapor phase. Purity and quantity of every magnetically sorted T cell population were checked by analytical flow cytometry. From each sorted fraction, genomic DNA was isolated and quantified by UV absorbance on a Nanodrop 2000c. Results and caveats for the whole study, not just this receptor: Naive subsets generally had larger estimated clonotype richness than memory subsets did. Pairwise subsampling indicated that sequencing depth was expected to affect the degree of clonotype sharing among donors. Only blood was sampled, and tissue TCR repertoires likely differ from those in blood. Rarefaction of sorted-subset datasets indicated incomplete sequencing despite the large sequencing depth. Higher generation probabilities were observed for clonotypes shared by all four sorted-subset donors than for non-shared clonotypes. The genetic and exposure-history diversity represented was limited by the small number of donors. About 5% of naive CD4, approximately 3.7% of naive CD8, about 2.5% of memory CD4, and more than 0.35% of memory CD8 clonotypes were shared across several donors.

In regard to this clone: Its specific antigen is unknown. It has no much larger one-base neighbor in the sample; base qualities were not kept.

TCR CDR3 regions were amplified from genomic DNA by multiplex PCR using the deep immunoSEQ assay. For each cell subset, the extracted genomic DNA was distributed evenly across all wells of several immunoSEQ 96-well plates, and each plate served as one replicate. For sorted subsets, each replicate PCR was loaded with approximately 0.2 ug genomic DNA, equivalent to about 33,000 T cell genomes. Purified libraries were quantified with a Qubit 3.0 fluorometer, sized on a Bioanalyzer 2100, and re-quantified with the KAPA Library Quantification kit. Every immunoSEQ 96-well plate was sequenced on a separate single-read 150-cycle Illumina NextSeq 550 flow cell. The study's processing was this. Because only junctional sequences without quality scores were contained in the immunoSEQ output, filtering matching that applied to full-length reads could not be performed. Sequences were annotated with PyIR, a Python wrapper for IgBLAST v1.9, using IMGT germline references to assign V/J genes and CDR3. Any read was removed if the V/J assignment was weak (E-value above 1e-6), the CDR3 was missing, or the read contained stop codons, out-of-frame junctions, or ambiguous translated residues. A V3J clonotype was defined by an identical inferred V gene, J gene, and CDR3 amino acid sequence. To compute the percentage overlap between repertoires, the number of shared unique clonotypes was divided by the size of the smaller repertoire. RTK rarefaction, the Chao1 estimator, and Recon v2.1 estimates of unobserved clonotypes were used to assess repertoire richness. Generation probabilities for all TCRbeta clonotypes obtained by the gDNA method from a few donors were computed using OLGA. Entries here come from immuneACCESS through TCRdb and include only in-frame sequences with V and J called. Some clones fail to appear in such tables; in the studies checked, an unresolved V gene covers under half of the shortfall, and the cause of the remainder is unknown. The V and J calls and the clone size are those of that table, but D and trimming were determined from the DNA. This sample has under 1,100,000 clones in its table, and approximately 72% of those were observed once. The biggest ten clones account for 1.4% to 1.5% of the sample.

The sequence was obtained from a man aged 18 to 30 in good health. The material sequenced was memory CD4+ T cells sorted from blood. This specimen's cell subset or site label, interpreted: CD45RA-negative fraction.

The CDR3 reads as follows: CASSYSKGLRGETQYF. The DNA sequence is given as TGTGCCAGCAGTTACTCGAAGGGCTTGCGAGGGGAGACCCAGTACTTC. The chain employs TRBV6-5 and TRBJ2-5; a weak D assignment points to TRBD2 (5 bases agree). The germline V gene encodes CDR1 MNHEY and CDR2 SVGAGI. The CDR3 covers 16 residues, taking in both the cysteine and the phenylalanine. Only the CDR3 DNA stays, 48 bases, in frame from base 1. V was cut back by 0 bases and J by 5 bases, leaving a gap of 16 bases between them.